Listed here is a single T cell receptor (beta chain). Per the original methods: Amplification of reference gene primers was used by the study to estimate nucleated cell counts. The protocol was immunoSEQ multiplex PCR, while the TCRdb copy is restricted to in-frame clones and leaves out a portion. V and J calls and clone size are given by that table; D and trimming were obtained from the DNA. The profile shows about 140,000 clones, about three quarters of them singletons. The data were taken from a study of blood T cell repertoires in COVID-19. Background on the study: Acute-phase and convalescent COVID-19 samples originated in the United States, Italy and Spain. Sources were T cells, B-cell-depleted T cells, or PBMCs; the material itself was cDNA or gDNA.

Germline-derived CDR1 and CDR2 are MNHEY and SVGEGT. The V gene lost 5 bases and the J gene lost 10 bases, with 18 bases spanning the gap. The CDR3 extends over 15 amino acids. This receptor was obtained from a woman in her 50s with active or convalescent COVID-19. Specimen: peripheral blood. The chain is built from TRBV6-2 or TRBV6-3 and TRBJ1-6; D uncertain. The CDR3 protein is CASSRDGELGSPLHF. As DNA, the CDR3 is TGTGCCAGCAGTCGCGACGGGGAACTTGGGTCACCCCTCCACTTT.